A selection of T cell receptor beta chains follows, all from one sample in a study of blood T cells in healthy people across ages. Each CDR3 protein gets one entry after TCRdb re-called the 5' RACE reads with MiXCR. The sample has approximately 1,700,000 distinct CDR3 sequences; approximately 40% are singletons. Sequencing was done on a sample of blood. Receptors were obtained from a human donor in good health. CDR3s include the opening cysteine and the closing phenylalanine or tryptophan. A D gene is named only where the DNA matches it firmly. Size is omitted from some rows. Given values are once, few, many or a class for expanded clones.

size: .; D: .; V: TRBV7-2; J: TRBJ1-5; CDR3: CASSSGQPRGNQPKHF; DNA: TGTGCCAGCAGCTCCGGACAGCCTAGAGGCAATCAGCCCAAGCATTTT
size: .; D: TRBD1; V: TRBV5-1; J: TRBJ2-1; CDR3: CASSKGQANNEQFF; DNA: TGCGCCAGCAGCAAGGGACAGGCCAACAATGAGCAGTTCTTC
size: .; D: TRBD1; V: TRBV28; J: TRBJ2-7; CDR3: CASMERGPHEQYF; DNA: TGTGCCAGCATGGAGAGGGGGCCCCACGAGCAGTACTTC
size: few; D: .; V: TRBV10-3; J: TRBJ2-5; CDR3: CAIRDRQETQYF; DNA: TGTGCCATCAGGGACAGACAAGAGACCCAGTACTTC
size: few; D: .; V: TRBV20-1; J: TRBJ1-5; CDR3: CSASPTGSNQPQHF; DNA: TGCAGTGCTAGTCCCACAGGGTCCAATCAGCCCCAGCATTTT
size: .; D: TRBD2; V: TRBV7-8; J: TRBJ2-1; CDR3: CASSPILAGSIKSYNEQFF; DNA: TGTGCCAGCAGCCCAATACTAGCGGGGAGTATAAAGTCCTACAATGAGCAGTTCTTC
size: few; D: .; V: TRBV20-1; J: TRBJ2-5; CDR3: CSAPDLAAGQETQYF; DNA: TGCAGTGCTCCTGACTTGGCGGCGGGGCAAGAGACCCAGTACTTC
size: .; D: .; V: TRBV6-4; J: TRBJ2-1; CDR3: CASSDSIIPFSYNEQFF; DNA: TGTGCCAGCAGTGACTCGATTATCCCTTTCTCCTACAATGAGCAGTTCTTC
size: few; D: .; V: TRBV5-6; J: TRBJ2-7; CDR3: CASSLNRAEQYF; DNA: TGTGCCAGCAGCTTGAACAGGGCCGAGCAGTACTTC
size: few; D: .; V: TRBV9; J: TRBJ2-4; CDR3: CASTCLKQYF; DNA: TGTGCCAGCACCTGTCTAAAGCAGTACTTC
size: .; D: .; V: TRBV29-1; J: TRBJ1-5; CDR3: CSVGFATGDQPQHF; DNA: TGCAGCGTTGGGTTCGCCACGGGGGATCAGCCCCAGCATTTT
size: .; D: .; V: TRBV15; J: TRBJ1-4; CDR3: CATSRRRKPQEKLFF; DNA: TGTGCCACCAGCAGAAGGCGTAAACCTCAAGAAAAACTGTTTTTT
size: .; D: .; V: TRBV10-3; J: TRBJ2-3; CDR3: CAISVPAGRTDTQYF; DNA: TGTGCCATCAGTGTACCTGCGGGACGAACAGATACGCAGTATTTT
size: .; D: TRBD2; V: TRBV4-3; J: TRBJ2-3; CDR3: CASSQERTSGGTQYF; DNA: TGCGCCAGCAGCCAAGAACGGACTAGCGGTGGTACGCAGTATTTT
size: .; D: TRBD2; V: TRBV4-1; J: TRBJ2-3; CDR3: CASSQDPQRGSTDTQYF; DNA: TGCGCCAGCAGCCAAGACCCCCAGCGGGGGAGCACAGATACGCAGTATTTT
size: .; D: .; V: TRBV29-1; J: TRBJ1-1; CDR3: CSVVRNRDEAFF; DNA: TGCAGCGTTGTCAGGAATAGAGATGAAGCTTTCTTT
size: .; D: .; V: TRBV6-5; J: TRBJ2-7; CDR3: CASSYGAIYEQYF; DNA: TGTGCCAGCAGTTACGGGGCAATCTACGAGCAGTACTTC
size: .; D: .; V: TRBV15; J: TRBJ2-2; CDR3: CATSREQTNGELFF; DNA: TGTGCCACCAGCAGAGAACAGACTAACGGGGAGCTGTTTTTT
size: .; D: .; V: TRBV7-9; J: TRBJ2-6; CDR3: CASSQRRSSGANVLTF; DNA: TGTGCCAGCAGTCAGAGGCGTTCCTCTGGGGCCAACGTCCTGACTTTC
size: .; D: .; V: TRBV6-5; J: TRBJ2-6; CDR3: CASSFRPPNVLTF; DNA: TGTGCCAGCAGTTTCAGGCCACCCAACGTCCTGACTTTC
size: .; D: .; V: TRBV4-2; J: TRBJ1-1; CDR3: CASSQDYIAGTEAFF; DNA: TGTGCCAGCAGCCAAGATTATATAGCTGGCACTGAAGCTTTCTTT
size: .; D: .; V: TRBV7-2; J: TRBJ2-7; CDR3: CASSSTGTSLEQYF; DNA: TGTGCCAGCAGCTCCACAGGCACTTCCCTCGAGCAGTACTTC